What follows are 13 T cell receptor beta chains derived from one specimen sequenced in a study of blood T cell repertoires in COVID-19. Sequencing was performed with immunoSEQ multiplex PCR; in TCRdb, only in-frame clones are kept and a portion is missing. The profile shows about 140,000 clones, approximately 90% of them singletons. Material: peripheral blood. These receptors were obtained from a human donor with COVID-19, enrolled during active disease. The donor label of this sample is uncertain.

The rearrangement joins TRBV19 to TRBJ1-1; no clear D. CDR1 LNHDA and CDR2 SQIVND come from the germline V gene (reference sequence). Trimming left V 7 bases short and J 0 bases short, with 12 bases between. This CDR3 contains 14 residues. CDR3 in amino acids: CASNARPMNTEAFF. CDR3 DNA sequence: TGTGCCAGTAATGCTAGACCTATGAACACTGAAGCTTTCTTT.

With respect to this clone: It is unclear where the CDR3 begins or ends on the DNA, so no DNA is shown, and the CDR3 is as TCRdb lists it. V is TRBV5-6 and J is TRBJ2-5; the table gives TRBD1 as D, unverified against the DNA. The CDR3 is 16 residues long, counting both termini. Germline CDR1 and CDR2: SGHDT and YYEEEE. Here the CDR3 reads CASSFGPGVSQETQYF.

The chain uses TRBV19 and TRBJ2-7, with 9 bases fitting TRBD1. Germline V gives CDR1 LNHDA, CDR2 SQIVND (reference sequence). This CDR3 has 15 residues. V dropped 5 bases and J dropped 2; count of bases not matched to a gene: 7. CDR3 DNA: TGTGCCAGTAGTTCCCGGACAGGGGCGGCCTACGAGCAGTACTTC. Amino acid sequence: CASSSRTGAAYEQYF.

V and J are TRBV11-3 and TRBJ1-3; TRBD1 agrees at 9 bases. CDR1 is SGHNT, CDR2 YENEEA, per germline. The CDR3 extends over 16 amino acids. The V and J ends lost 5 bases and 1 base, in that order; junction bases with no gene match: 6. This CDR3 is CASSGTGTGSGNTIYF. Here the CDR3 DNA reads TGTGCCAGCAGCGGGACCGGGACAGGGTCTGGAAACACCATATATTTT.

The rearrangement joins TRBV3-1 (or the pseudogene TRBV3-2) to TRBJ1-3, with a tentative D call TRBD1 (5 bases). Trimming took off 5 bases at V and 8 bases at J, with 10 bases between the two ends. The CDR3 is 12 amino acids. The germline CDR1 and CDR2 sequences are LGHDT and YNNKEL (reference sequence). Here the CDR3 reads CASSSEGDTIYF. DNA for the CDR3: TGTGCCAGCAGCTCCGAAGGGGACACCATATATTTT.

The chain recombines TRBV5-8 with TRBJ2-3; 7 bases map to TRBD2. From germline, CDR1 is SGHTS and CDR2 YDEGEE. The CDR3 extends over 15 amino acids. Trimming cost V 5 bases and J 4 bases; bases outside gene matches: 10. This CDR3 reads CASSHEAGRADTQYF. The CDR3 coding sequence is TGTGCCAGCAGTCATGAAGCGGGACGTGCAGATACGCAGTATTTT. The variable domain in full, completed from reference TRBV5-8 and TRBJ2-3, reads EAGVTQSPTHLIKTRGQQATLRCSPISGHTSVYWYQQALGLGLQFLLWYDEGEERNRGNFPPRFSGRQFPNYSSELNVNALELEDSALYLCASSHEAGRADTQYFGPGTRLTVL.

V usage is TRBV5-1 and J usage is TRBJ1-5; TRBD1 aligns across 7 bases. J lost 0 bases, V lost 4 bases, and 7 bases had no gene match. The CDR3 sequence is 16 residues long. Germline V gene lookup returns CDR1 SGHRS and CDR2 YFSETQ. The CDR3 bases are TGCGCCAGCAGCCCAGGGACAGCTAATAGCAATCAGCCCCAGCATTTT. Amino acids: CASSPGTANSNQPQHF.

The chain links TRBV11-3 to TRBJ2-2; maybe TRBD1 (6 bases). Trimming removed 8 bases from V and 4 bases from J, with 14 bases in between. Germline assignment: CDR1 SGHNT and CDR2 YENEEA. This CDR3 is built from 14 residues. Written as DNA, the CDR3 is TGTGCCAGCGGGGGAACAGGGTTCACCGGGGAGCTGTTTTTT. Translated: CASGGTGFTGELFF.

This clone has more than one count but fewer than ten. The chain employs TRBV6-2 or TRBV6-3 and TRBJ1-4; perhaps TRBD1 as D (5 bases). Trimming pared 4 bases from V and 5 bases from J, leaving 23 bases between. This CDR3 is built from 18 residues. Germline V gives CDR1 MNHEY, CDR2 SVGEGT. This CDR3 reads CASSSAISRQSYNEKLFF. The CDR3 DNA reads as TGTGCCAGCAGTTCGGCCATTTCCAGACAGTCGTACAATGAAAAACTGTTTTTT.

The gene calls are TRBV19 and TRBJ1-6; D gene ambiguous. Trimming removed 4 bases from V and 10 bases from J, with 14 bases in between. The CDR3 extends over 14 amino acids. Germline V gene lookup returns CDR1 LNHDA and CDR2 SQIVND (reference sequence). The CDR3 nucleotides read TGTGCCAGTAGTACCGCAAGGGAGAAATCACCCCTCCACTTT. Its protein is CASSTAREKSPLHF.

The chain carries TRBV5-6 and TRBJ2-1; 11 bases map to TRBD2. The CDR3 sequence is 14 residues long. Germline V gene data show CDR1 as SGHDT and CDR2 as YYEEEE. Trimming cost V 6 bases and J 5 bases; bases outside gene matches: 4. The CDR3, as DNA: TGTGCCAGCACGAAGACTAGCGGGGACAATGAGCAGTTCTTC. Translation: CASTKTSGDNEQFF.

This sequence joins TRBV19 and TRBJ2-5; D may be TRBD2 (6 bases). V lost 3 bases, J lost 5 bases, and 16 bases lay in between. The germline gives CDR1 LNHDA, CDR2 SQIVND (reference sequence). The CDR3 spans 15 residues. The DNA of the CDR3 is TGTGCCAGTAGTATCGGGGAGGTTGGGTCGGAGACCCAGTACTTC. The encoded protein is CASSIGEVGSETQYF. Combining the CDR3 with reference TRBV19 and TRBJ2-5 gives the whole variable domain DGGITQSPKYLFRKEGQNVTLSCEQNLNHDAMYWYRQDPGQGLRLIYYSQIVNDFQKGDIAEGYSVSREKKESFPLTVTSAQKNPTAFYLCASSIGEVGSETQYFGPGTRLLVL.

The chain carries TRBV18 and TRBJ2-2; 8 nucleotides agree with TRBD2. J was trimmed by 2 bases and V by 1 base; bases with no gene match: 3. Germline lookup yields CDR1 KGHSH and CDR2 LQKENI. CDR3 length: 16 residues. The DNA of the CDR3 is TGTGCCAGCTCACCACAAGCGGGGGATAACACCGGGGAGCTGTTTTTT. Translating gives CASSPQAGDNTGELFF. Using reference TRBV18 and TRBJ2-2 for the parts outside the CDR3, the full variable domain is NAGVMQNPRHLVRRRGQEARLRCSPMKGHSHVYWYRQLPEEGLKFMVYLQKENIIDESGMPKERFSAEFPKEGPSILRIQQVVRGDSAAYFCASSPQAGDNTGELFFGEGSRLTVL.